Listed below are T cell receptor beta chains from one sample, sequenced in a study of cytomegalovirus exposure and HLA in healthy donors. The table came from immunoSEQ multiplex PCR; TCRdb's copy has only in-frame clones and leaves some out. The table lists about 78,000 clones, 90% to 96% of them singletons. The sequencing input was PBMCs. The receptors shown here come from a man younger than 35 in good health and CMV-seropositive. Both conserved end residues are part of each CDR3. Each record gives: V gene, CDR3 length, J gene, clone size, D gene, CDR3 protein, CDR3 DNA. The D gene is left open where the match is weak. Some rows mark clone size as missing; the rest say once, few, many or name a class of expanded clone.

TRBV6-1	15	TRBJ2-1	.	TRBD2	CASSQTSGSYNEQFF	TGTGCCAGCAGCCAGACTAGCGGGAGTTACAATGAGCAGTTCTTC
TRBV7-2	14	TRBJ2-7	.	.	CASSKADFPYEQYF	TGTGCCAGCAGTAAAGCGGACTTTCCCTACGAGCAGTACTTC
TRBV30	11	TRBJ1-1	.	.	CARGENTEAFF	TGTGCTCGAGGAGAGAACACTGAAGCTTTCTTT
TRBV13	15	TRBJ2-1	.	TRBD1	CASSLRGQGAHEQFF	TGTGCCAGCAGCTTGCGTGGACAGGGGGCCCATGAGCAGTTCTTC
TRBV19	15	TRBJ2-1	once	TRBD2	CASSISSGGGNEQFF	TGTGCCAGTAGTATTTCATCGGGGGGGGGAAATGAGCAGTTCTTC
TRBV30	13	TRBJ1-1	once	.	CAWSGEGNTEAFF	TGTGCCTGGAGTGGGGAGGGGAACACTGAAGCTTTCTTT
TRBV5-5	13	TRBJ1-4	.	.	CASQGNTNEKLFF	TGTGCCAGCCAGGGAAACACTAATGAAAAACTGTTTTTT
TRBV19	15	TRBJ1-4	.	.	CASSGGAYTNEKLFF	TGTGCCAGCTCCGGGGGGGCGTACACTAATGAAAAACTGTTTTTT
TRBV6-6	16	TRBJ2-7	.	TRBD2	CASSYSKSGGSYEQYF	TGTGCCAGCAGTTACTCGAAATCTGGCGGGAGTTACGAGCAGTACTTC
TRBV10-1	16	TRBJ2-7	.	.	CASRPGGPNSPYEQYF	TGCGCCAGCAGGCCCGGGGGGCCAAATTCTCCCTACGAGCAGTACTTC
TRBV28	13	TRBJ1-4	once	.	CASSEKGLGKLFF	TGTGCCAGCAGTGAAAAGGGACTAGGAAAACTGTTTTTT
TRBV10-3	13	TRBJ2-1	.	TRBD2	CATWTSGNNEQFF	TGTGCCACCTGGACTAGCGGAAACAATGAGCAGTTCTTC
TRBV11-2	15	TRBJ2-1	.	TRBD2	CASSPILTSDNEQFF	TGTGCCAGCAGCCCCATTCTCACTAGCGACAATGAGCAGTTCTTC
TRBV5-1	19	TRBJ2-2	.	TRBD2	CASSSGETSGRSWAGELFF	TGCGCCAGCAGCTCGGGTGAGACTAGCGGGAGATCCTGGGCCGGGGAGCTGTTTTTT
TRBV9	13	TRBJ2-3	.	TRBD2	CASSVWREDTQYF	TGTGCCAGCAGCGTTTGGCGGGAGGATACGCAGTATTTT
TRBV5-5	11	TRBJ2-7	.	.	CASSPSYEQYF	TGTGCCAGCAGTCCGTCCTACGAGCAGTACTTC
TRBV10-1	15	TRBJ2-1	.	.	CASSESGWGDQEQFF	TGCGCCAGCAGTGAGTCTGGTTGGGGGGATCAGGAGCAGTTCTTC
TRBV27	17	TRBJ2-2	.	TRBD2	CASSFLRLAGGTGELFF	TGTGCCAGCAGTTTCCTCCGGCTAGCGGGAGGCACCGGGGAGCTGTTTTTT
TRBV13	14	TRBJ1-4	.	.	CASSLTSTNEKLFF	TGTGCCAGCAGCTTGACTTCAACTAATGAAAAACTGTTTTTT
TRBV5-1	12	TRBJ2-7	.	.	CASRGGGYEQYF	TGCGCCAGCAGGGGGGGAGGCTACGAGCAGTACTTC
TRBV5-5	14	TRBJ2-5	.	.	CASSFRPSEETQYF	TGTGCCAGCAGCTTCAGGCCTTCCGAGGAGACCCAGTACTTC
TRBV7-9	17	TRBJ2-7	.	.	CASSLMRTRGRSYEQYF	TGTGCCAGCAGCTTAATGAGGACCAGGGGTCGGAGCTACGAGCAGTACTTC
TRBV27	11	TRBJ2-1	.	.	CASSSPNEQFF	TGTGCCAGCAGTTCCCCTAATGAGCAGTTCTTC
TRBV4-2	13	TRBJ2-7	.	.	CASSQGGAGEQYF	TGTGCCAGCAGCCAAGGAGGAGCGGGTGAGCAGTACTTC
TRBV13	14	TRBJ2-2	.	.	CASSLGASPGELFF	TGTGCCAGCAGCTTAGGGGCTAGCCCCGGGGAGCTGTTTTTT
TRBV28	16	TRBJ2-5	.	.	CASSWGHTRDGETQYF	TGTGCCAGCAGTTGGGGACACACCAGGGATGGGGAGACCCAGTACTTC
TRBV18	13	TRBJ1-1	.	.	CASSREAGSEAFF	TGTGCCAGCTCACGGGAGGCGGGTAGTGAAGCTTTCTTT
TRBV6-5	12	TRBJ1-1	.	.	CASSYRNTEAFF	TGTGCCAGCAGTTATCGGAACACTGAAGCTTTCTTT
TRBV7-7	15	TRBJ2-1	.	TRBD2	CASSPGTSRGNEQFF	TGTGCTAGCAGCCCGGGGACTAGCAGGGGGAATGAGCAGTTCTTC
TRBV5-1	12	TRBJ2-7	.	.	CASRGGDYEQYF	TGCGCCAGCAGGGGTGGAGACTACGAGCAGTACTTC
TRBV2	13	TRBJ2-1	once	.	CASSSDRNNEQFF	TGTGCCAGCAGTTCAGACAGAAACAATGAGCAGTTCTTC
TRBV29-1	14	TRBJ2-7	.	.	CSVESAGATYEQYF	TGCAGCGTTGAATCTGCGGGTGCAACCTACGAGCAGTACTTC
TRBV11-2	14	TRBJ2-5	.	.	CASSLSQVQETQYF	TGTGCCAGCAGCTTGAGCCAGGTACAAGAGACCCAGTACTTC
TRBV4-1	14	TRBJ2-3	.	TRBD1	CASSKGQTTDTQYF	TGCGCCAGCAGCAAGGGACAGACCACAGATACGCAGTATTTT
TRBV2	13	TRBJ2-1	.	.	CASSEEISNEQFF	TGTGCCAGCAGTGAGGAGATTAGCAATGAGCAGTTCTTC
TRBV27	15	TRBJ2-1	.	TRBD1	CASSFDRDRYNEQFF	TGTGCCAGCAGTTTCGACCGGGACAGATACAATGAGCAGTTCTTC
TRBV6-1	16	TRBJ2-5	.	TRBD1	CASSEAGTGARKGMYF	TGTGCCAGCAGTGAAGCAGGGACAGGGGCGCGAAAGGGGATGTACTTC
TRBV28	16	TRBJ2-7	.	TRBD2	CASSPGTSGWRYEQYF	TGTGCCAGCAGCCCAGGGACTAGCGGGTGGAGATACGAGCAGTACTTC
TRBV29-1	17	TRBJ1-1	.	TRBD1	CSVEKGGTGGPNTEAFF	TGCAGCGTTGAAAAGGGGGGGACAGGGGGCCCGAACACTGAAGCTTTCTTT
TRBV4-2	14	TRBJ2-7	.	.	CASSPGLLGFEQYF	TGTGCCAGCAGCCCCGGACTGTTGGGGTTCGAGCAGTACTTC
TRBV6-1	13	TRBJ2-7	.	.	CASSDLTVRGQYF	TGTGCCAGCAGTGATTTGACAGTACGAGGACAGTACTTC
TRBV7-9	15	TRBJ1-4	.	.	CASSLARGLSEKLFF	TGTGCCAGCAGCTTAGCGCGGGGGTTGAGTGAAAAACTGTTTTTT
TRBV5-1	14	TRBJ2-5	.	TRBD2	CASSLGLAGETQYF	TGCGCCAGCAGCTTGGGACTAGCGGGAGAGACCCAGTACTTC
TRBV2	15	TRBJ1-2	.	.	CARRGREGAADGYTF	TGTGCCAGGAGAGGAAGAGAGGGTGCGGCGGACGGCTACACCTTC
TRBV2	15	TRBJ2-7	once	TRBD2	CASGLRGLAGDEQYF	TGTGCCAGCGGTCTTCGGGGACTAGCGGGAGACGAGCAGTACTTC
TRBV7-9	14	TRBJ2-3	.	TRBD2	CASSGRASTDTQYF	TGTGCCAGCAGCGGGAGGGCCAGCACAGATACGCAGTATTTT
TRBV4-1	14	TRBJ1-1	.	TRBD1	CASSLDRMNTEAFF	TGCGCCAGCAGCCTGGACAGGATGAACACTGAAGCTTTCTTT
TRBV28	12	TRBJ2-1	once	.	CASSYTLNEQFF	TGTGCCAGCAGCTATACTCTCAATGAGCAGTTCTTC
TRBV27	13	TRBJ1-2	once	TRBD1	CASSLPTGDGYTF	TGTGCCAGCAGTTTACCCACAGGGGATGGCTACACCTTC
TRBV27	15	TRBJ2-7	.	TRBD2	CASSSFAGVGYEQYF	TGTGCCAGCAGTTCGTTTGCGGGAGTAGGGTACGAGCAGTACTTC